Listed here are 32 T cell receptor beta chains from one sample, sequenced in a study of T cell responses to AZD1222 COVID-19 vaccine. TCRdb's copy holds only in-frame clones and misses some; the assay was immunoSEQ multiplex PCR. The sample has 130,000 to 150,000 clones; roughly 90% are singletons. The specimen comprised peripheral blood, sampled on day 0 of AZD1222 vaccination. The receptors come from an adult in good health.

The chain joins TRBV7-9 to TRBJ2-7; no reliable D call. This CDR3 region has 15 residues. V gave up 5 bases and J gave up 4 bases, with 18 bases separating them. Germline lookup yields CDR1 SEHNR and CDR2 FQNEAQ (reference sequence). The CDR3 here is CASSPGGQIPYEQYF. The CDR3 DNA sequence: TGTGCCAGCAGCCCCGGTGGTCAGATCCCTTACGAGCAGTACTTC.

V and J are TRBV9 and TRBJ2-7, with TRBD1 identical over 7 bases. The germline V gene encodes CDR1 SGDLS and CDR2 YYNGEE. V shed 0 bases and J 7 bases; nucleotides not matched to a gene: 4. The CDR3 is made up of 13 amino acids. The CDR3 loop is CASSVGGGREQYF. Here the CDR3 DNA reads TGTGCCAGCAGCGTAGGAGGGGGCCGAGAGCAGTACTTC.

The rearrangement links TRBV19 to TRBJ1-5, with 12 bases identical to TRBD1. This CDR3 is 16 amino acids long. Unmatched junction bases numbered 9, after V lost 3 bases and J lost 9 bases. Germline V CDR1 and CDR2: LNHDA, SQIVND (reference sequence). CDR3 amino acids: CASSIGTGGLARPQHF. CDR3 in DNA: TGTGCCAGTAGTATTGGGACAGGGGGCCTGGCGAGGCCCCAGCATTTT.

This chain links TRBV2 with TRBJ1-5; D possibly corresponds to TRBD1 (5 bases). The length of the CDR3 is 14 residues. The germline V gene encodes CDR1 SNHLY and CDR2 FYNNEI. V was cut by 1 base and J by 4 bases, with 8 bases left in between. In nucleotides, the CDR3 is TGTGCCAGCAGTGAAGTAGGGGCGAATCAGCCCCAGCATTTT. Protein: CASSEVGANQPQHF.

The V gene is TRBV7-2, the J gene TRBJ2-1; 9 bases agree with TRBD2. Germline V gene lookup returns CDR1 SGHTA and CDR2 FQGNSA. This CDR3 is 15 amino acids long. The trim removed 5 bases at V and 7 bases at J, leaving 9 bases unmatched. The CDR3 reads CASSKGRGGTNEQFF. The CDR3 DNA sequence: TGTGCCAGCAGCAAGGGGCGGGGGGGAACGAATGAGCAGTTCTTC.

The rearrangement joins TRBV9 to TRBJ2-1, with D tentatively TRBD1 or TRBD2 (5 bases each). The germline V gene encodes CDR1 SGDLS and CDR2 YYNGEE. This CDR3 comprises 17 residues. Trimming shortened V by 0 bases and J by 0 bases, and 13 bases separated the two germline ends. The CDR3 DNA sequence: TGTGCCAGCAGCGTAGGTGGGAACGGGGCCTCCTACAATGAGCAGTTCTTC. As protein: CASSVGGNGASYNEQFF.

The DNA of the CDR3 is TGTGCCAGCAGTGATTTCACTGCGGGATTAATGCAGGAGCAGTACTTC. This codes for CASSDFTAGLMQEQYF. V and J are TRBV2 and TRBJ2-7, with D perhaps matching TRBD2 (6 bases). Trimming stripped 3 bases from V and 7 bases from J, with 22 bases between. The CDR3 has 16 residues. Germline V lookup: CDR1 SNHLY, CDR2 FYNNEI.

The chain employs TRBV2 and TRBJ2-3; 9 nucleotides agree with TRBD2. The CDR3 consists of 15 residues. V was clipped by 3 bases and J by 4 bases; unmatched bases: 5. Germline V gene lookup returns CDR1 SNHLY and CDR2 FYNNEI. CDR3: CASSEWREGADTQYF. DNA for the CDR3: TGTGCCAGCAGTGAGTGGCGGGAGGGAGCAGATACGCAGTATTTT.

The genes are TRBV20-1 and TRBJ1-2; the D is unclear. The length of the CDR3 is 11 residues. Germline V gives CDR1 DFQATT, CDR2 SNEGSKA (reference sequence). V lost 6 bases and J 4 bases, leaving 9 bases between the germline ends. CDR3 in DNA: TGCAGTGCGTCATATTCCTATGGCTACACCTTC. This gives the protein CSASYSYGYTF.

The rearrangement links TRBV7-3 to TRBJ2-7; D might be TRBD1 (5 bases). With 3 bases removed from V and 2 bases from J, the gap between germline ends came to 8 bases. Looked up from germline, CDR1 is SGHTA and CDR2 is FQGTGA. This CDR3 contains 13 residues. CDR3 DNA: TGTGCCAGCAGCTTCCAGGGAACCTACGAGCAGTACTTC. Its protein is CASSFQGTYEQYF.

J is TRBJ1-1 and V is TRBV7-8; D unresolved. The CDR3 runs 16 residues. V was pared by 3 bases and J by 8 bases, with 22 bases between. Germline CDR1 reads SGHVS; CDR2 reads FQNEAQ. As DNA, the CDR3 is TGTGCCAGCAGCTTCGTGGCAGGACCCACGGTCGTAGAAGCTTTCTTT. This encodes CASSFVAGPTVVEAFF.

The genes are TRBV5-6 and TRBJ1-1; D perhaps matches TRBD1 (6 bases). The CDR3 length is 15 residues. Germline CDR1 and CDR2: SGHDT and YYEEEE. V lost 0 bases, J lost 1 base, and 10 bases lay in between. CDR3 nucleotides: TGTGCCAGCAGCTTGGATTGGACAGCGAACACTGAAGCTTTCTTT. As protein: CASSLDWTANTEAFF.

CDR3 sequence (DNA): TGTGCCAGCAGGCCTCGGGCACCCAATTCACCCCTCCACTTT. Encoded protein: CASRPRAPNSPLHF. The chain combines TRBV5-5 with TRBJ1-6; no clear D. CDR3 length: 14 residues. V lost 5 bases and J 7 bases, leaving 13 bases between the germline ends. Germline V gene sequence: CDR1 SGHKS, CDR2 YYEKEE (reference sequence).

V gene TRBV28 combines with J gene TRBJ1-2, with a tentative D call TRBD1 (6 bases). Germline V gene sequence: CDR1 MDHEN, CDR2 SYDVKM. CDR3 size: 14 residues. Trimming took off 5 bases at V and 5 bases at J, with 15 bases between the two ends. The CDR3 DNA follows: TGTGCCAGCAGTCCGGGAGCAGGGGTTTATGGCTACACCTTC. Its translation: CASSPGAGVYGYTF.

V usage is TRBV5-1 and J usage is TRBJ2-3, with TRBD1 matching over 9 bases. With 4 bases clipped from V and 0 bases from J, the junction kept 6 bases outside the gene matches. The CDR3 has 16 residues. Per germline, CDR1 SGHRS and CDR2 YFSETQ. The CDR3 DNA sequence: TGCGCCAGCAGCCCACAGGGGGCCTCTAGCACAGATACGCAGTATTTT. Encoded protein: CASSPQGASSTDTQYF. The full variable domain, in which reference TRBV5-1 and TRBJ2-3 provide the parts outside the CDR3, is KAGVTQTPRYLIKTRGQQVTLSCSPISGHRSVSWYQQTPGQGLQFLFEYFSETQRNKGNFPGRFSGRQFSNSRSEMNVSTLELGDSALYLCASSPQGASSTDTQYFGPGTRLTVL.

This clone was recorded only once. The chain carries TRBV11-3 and TRBJ2-7; tentative D call: TRBD1 (5 bases). V lost 1 base and J lost 6, with 22 bases in between. The CDR3 consists of 17 residues. Germline V lookup: CDR1 SGHNT, CDR2 YENEEA. The CDR3 spells CASSLGWGGRHLGEQYF. The CDR3 nucleotides are TGTGCCAGCAGCTTAGGGTGGGGCGGCCGCCACTTAGGCGAGCAGTACTTC.

The chain carries TRBV10-3 and TRBJ1-6, with D maybe TRBD1 (5 bases). The CDR3 has 14 residues. Germline lookup yields CDR1 ENHRY and CDR2 SYGVKD. V shed 2 bases and J shed 7 bases, with 9 bases lying between them. The CDR3 DNA sequence: TGTGCCATCAGTGAGGTTGGACACAATTCACCCCTCCACTTT. Its translation: CAISEVGHNSPLHF.

The rearrangement uses TRBV7-2 and TRBJ2-1; 13 nucleotides line up with TRBD2. CDR3 length: 16 amino acids. Germline V gives CDR1 SGHTA, CDR2 FQGNSA. The V and J ends lost 5 bases and 7 bases, in that order; junction bases with no gene match: 8. The CDR3 DNA is TGTGCCAGCAGCCGGACTAGCGGGAGTGTAGGGAATGAGCAGTTCTTC. It is translated as CASSRTSGSVGNEQFF.

The chain is built from TRBV7-2 and TRBJ2-7; 9 nucleotides align to TRBD2. V was clipped by 1 base and J by 1 base; unmatched bases: 2. Germline V gives CDR1 SGHTA, CDR2 FQGNSA. There are 15 residues in the CDR3. The CDR3 coding sequence is TGTGCCAGCAGCTTAGTGGGACTAGCATCCTACGAGCAGTACTTC. It translates to CASSLVGLASYEQYF. The full variable domain, rest sourced from reference TRBV7-2 and TRBJ2-7, is GAGVSQSPSNKVTEKGKDVELRCDPISGHTALYWYRQSLGQGLEFLIYFQGNSAPDKSGLPSDRFSAERTGGSVSTLTIQRTQQEDSAVYLCASSLVGLASYEQYFGPGTRLTVT.

This chain uses TRBV6-1 with TRBJ2-2; 8 bases align to TRBD1. Unmatched junction bases numbered 5, after V lost 0 bases and J lost 5 bases. CDR3 length: 16 residues. Germline V lookup: CDR1 MNHNS, CDR2 SASEGT. CDR3 in DNA: TGTGCCAGCAGTGAAGCGAGGACAGGGTTGACCGGGGAGCTGTTTTTT. Protein: CASSEARTGLTGELFF.

The chain has TRBV7-2 and TRBJ2-7, with TRBD2 matching over 8 bases. The V segment lost 3 bases and the J segment 3 bases; nucleotides outside the gene matches: 4. The CDR3 is 14 amino acids. The germline gives CDR1 SGHTA, CDR2 FQGNSA. CDR3 sequence: CASSFGLANYEQYF. The CDR3 nucleotides are TGTGCCAGCAGCTTCGGACTAGCTAACTACGAGCAGTACTTC.

This chain links TRBV7-2 with TRBJ1-2; D uncertain. V was shortened by 5 bases and J by 0 bases, with 13 bases between the two germline ends. CDR1 is SGHTA and CDR2 is FQGNSA in the germline V gene. CDR3 length: 15 amino acids. The CDR3 nucleotides are TGTGCCAGCAGCCCCTCAAGACGAGCTAACTATGGCTACACCTTC. This translates into CASSPSRRANYGYTF.

This sequence joins TRBV2 and TRBJ2-5; D call uncertain. CDR1 is SNHLY, CDR2 FYNNEI, per germline. V was cut by 7 bases and J by 5 bases, with 5 bases left in between. This CDR3 spans 10 amino acids. Here the CDR3 DNA reads TGTGCCAGCAACGTGGAGACCCAGTACTTC. This gives the protein CASNVETQYF.

V is TRBV7-9 and J is TRBJ1-6; the D gene is possibly TRBD1 (6 bases). Between the trimmed V and J ends, which lost 3 bases and 4 bases, there was a span of 16 bases. CDR1 SEHNR and CDR2 FQNEAQ come from the germline V gene (reference sequence). The CDR3 runs 17 residues. The CDR3, as DNA: TGTGCCAGCAGCTTCCCAACTGGGGGGCCATATAATTCACCCCTCCACTTT. This translates into CASSFPTGGPYNSPLHF.

The chain uses TRBV7-2 and TRBJ1-2; no clear D. The CDR3 length is 14 residues. The V end lost 2 bases, the J end lost 5 bases, and 12 bases lay between the germline ends. Per germline, CDR1 SGHTA and CDR2 FQGNSA. For the CDR3, the DNA is TGTGCCAGCAGCTTATGGAAAGGGAGGTATGGCTACACCTTC. Translation: CASSLWKGRYGYTF.

V and J are TRBV5-1 and TRBJ2-7, with TRBD1 matching over 9 bases. V shed 4 bases, J shed 4 bases, and the junction held 3 bases outside the gene matches. The CDR3 length is 13 residues. Germline V gives CDR1 SGHRS, CDR2 YFSETQ. CDR3 sequence: CASSRDRVYEQYF. The CDR3 DNA reads TGCGCCAGCAGCCGGGACAGGGTTTACGAGCAGTACTTC.

This chain links TRBV6-1 with TRBJ2-2, with D perhaps TRBD1 (5 bases). The CDR3 is 15 residues long. Germline V gene data show CDR1 as MNHNS and CDR2 as SASEGT. Trimming pared 3 bases from V and 6 bases from J, leaving 14 bases between. This chain's CDR3 is CASSEDILSAGELFF. CDR3 coding DNA: TGTGCCAGCAGTGAGGACATTCTTTCCGCCGGGGAGCTGTTTTTT.

This chain links TRBV27 with TRBJ1-1, with D tentatively TRBD1 (6 bases). Trimming stripped 3 bases from V and 4 bases from J, with 12 bases between. The CDR3 sequence is 14 residues long. Germline CDR1 reads MNHEY; CDR2 reads SMNVEV (reference sequence). The CDR3 is CASSLGGVSTEAFF. The CDR3 DNA reads TGTGCCAGCAGTTTGGGGGGCGTAAGCACTGAAGCTTTCTTT.

The chain links TRBV5-1 to TRBJ2-1, with D perhaps given as TRBD1 or TRBD2 (6 bases each). V lost 7 bases and J 10 bases, leaving 18 bases between the germline ends. Germline lookup yields CDR1 SGHRS and CDR2 YFSETQ. This CDR3 has 13 residues. CDR3 sequence (DNA): TGCGCCAGCGGGCGGGACACAGGCGGGGAGCAGTTCTTC. It codes for CASGRDTGGEQFF. The variable domain in full, completed from reference TRBV5-1 and TRBJ2-1, reads KAGVTQTPRYLIKTRGQQVTLSCSPISGHRSVSWYQQTPGQGLQFLFEYFSETQRNKGNFPGRFSGRQFSNSRSEMNVSTLELGDSALYLCASGRDTGGEQFFGPGTRLTVL.

This clone was seen a handful of times. The rearrangement joins TRBV11-2 to TRBJ2-7; D is undetermined. The CDR3 length is 13 residues. Trimming cost V 1 base and J 6 bases, with 10 bases left between them. Germline V gene data show CDR1 as SGHAT and CDR2 as FQNNGV. The CDR3 loop reads CASSLVLATEQYF. The CDR3 bases are TGTGCCAGCAGCTTAGTTCTCGCGACCGAGCAGTACTTC.

V usage is TRBV15 and J usage is TRBJ2-7; D remains unclear. V lost 0 bases to trimming and J lost 1 base, with 10 bases between them. The CDR3 spans 15 residues. From germline, CDR1 is LNHNV and CDR2 YYDKDF (reference sequence). The CDR3 DNA reads TGTGCCACCAGCAGAGAGGGAATAGGGTCCTACGAGCAGTACTTC. Translating gives CATSREGIGSYEQYF.

This clone was observed a few times. The chain couples TRBV3-1 (or the pseudogene TRBV3-2) to TRBJ1-1; tentative D call: TRBD1 (5 bases). Germline CDR1 reads LGHDT; CDR2 reads YNNKEL (reference sequence). V lost 4 bases, J lost 5 bases, and 17 bases lay in between. This CDR3 is 15 amino acids long. CDR3 residues: CASSLNAGGETEAFF. The CDR3 region has the DNA TGTGCCAGCAGCCTCAACGCCGGGGGGGAAACTGAAGCTTTCTTT.